One sample yielded the 6 T cell receptor beta chains listed below, sequenced in a study of blood T cell repertoires in COVID-19. The assay was immunoSEQ multiplex PCR, and TCRdb's table has in-frame clones only and misses some. Here the sample spans some 38,000 clones, about three quarters being singletons. The sequencing input was peripheral blood. Receptors were obtained from a man between 65 and 85 years old with COVID-19, enrolled during active disease.

The count of this clone is one. The chain employs TRBV5-4 and TRBJ2-3; 9 bases fit TRBD2. The CDR3 covers 17 residues. V dropped 1 base and J dropped 1; count of bases not matched to a gene: 7. CDR1 is SGHNT, CDR2 YYREEE, per germline (reference sequence). The DNA of the CDR3 is TGTGCCAGCAGCTTGTATGCTAGCGGGACAGGCACAGATACGCAGTATTTT. As protein: CASSLYASGTGTDTQYF.

The chain links TRBV7-8 to TRBJ2-7, with 10 bases identical to TRBD1. This CDR3 spans 15 amino acids. The V gene end was trimmed by 5 bases and the J gene end by 5 bases; junction bases not matched to a gene: 9. Germline CDR1 SGHVS, CDR2 FQNEAQ. CDR3 in amino acids: CASSPKTGGFHEQYF. The CDR3 coding sequence is TGTGCCAGCAGCCCCAAGACAGGGGGCTTCCACGAGCAGTACTTC.

V is TRBV28 and J is TRBJ1-2; D perhaps matches TRBD1 (5 bases). Germline CDR1 reads MDHEN; CDR2 reads SYDVKM. This CDR3 region has 14 residues. Trimming took off 7 bases at V and 8 bases at J, with 20 bases between the two ends. CDR3 in DNA: TGTGCCAGCACCATCTCAATAGGGGTTAGGGGCTACACCTTC. Its protein is CASTISIGVRGYTF.

The rearrangement joins TRBV28 to TRBJ2-7; 9 bases are shared with TRBD1. CDR1 is MDHEN and CDR2 is SYDVKM in the germline V gene. V shed 3 bases and J 2 bases; nucleotides not matched to a gene: 5. The CDR3 extends over 15 amino acids. As DNA, the CDR3 is TGTGCCAGCAGTTTCCGGGACAGGGCACCCTACGAGCAGTACTTC. Translation gives CASSFRDRAPYEQYF.

The chain uses TRBV7-9 and TRBJ2-7; maybe TRBD2 (6 bases). This CDR3 is built from 15 residues. Germline CDR1 SEHNR, CDR2 FQNEAQ (reference sequence). The V and J ends lost 5 bases and 0 bases respectively, with 14 bases between them. CDR3 nucleotides: TGTGCCAGCAGCCACGGGACTTGGGGCTCCTACGAGCAGTACTTC. Translating it yields CASSHGTWGSYEQYF.

V usage is TRBV10-1 and J usage is TRBJ2-3; tentative D call: TRBD2 (5 bases). This CDR3 contains 15 residues. Trimming stripped 4 bases from V and 0 bases from J, with 11 bases between. Per germline, CDR1 WNHNN and CDR2 SYGVQD (reference sequence). In DNA form, the CDR3 reads TGCGCCAGCAGTGTCCAGCGGACTAGCACAGATACGCAGTATTTT. Translated: CASSVQRTSTDTQYF.